This TCR beta chain was profiled in a study of CD8+ T cells in alopecia areata. CDR1 is SGHTA, CDR2 FQGNSA, per germline. The CDR3 totals 15 residues. Trimming took 5 bases from V and 0 from J, leaving 8 bases between them. PBMCs, the starting material, were the source of sorted CD4+ and CD8+ T cells. Extraction and reverse transcription of RNA yielded cDNA as the sequencing template. TCRdb's copy holds only in-frame clones and misses some; the assay was immunoSEQ multiplex PCR. Of some 99,000 clones in the sample, 40% to 55% were seen once. J is TRBJ2-6 and V is TRBV7-2, with a weak D call TRBD1 (5 bases). Material for sequencing was CD4+ T cells sorted from blood. The origin of this receptor is a human donor with alopecia areata. CDR3 coding DNA: TGTGCCAGCAGCCTTGACAGCTCTGGGGCCAACGTCCTGACTTTC. Protein product: CASSLDSSGANVLTF. Complete variable domain (other parts from reference TRBV7-2 and TRBJ2-6): GAGVSQSPSNKVTEKGKDVELRCDPISGHTALYWYRQSLGQGLEFLIYFQGNSAPDKSGLPSDRFSAERTGGSVSTLTIQRTQQEDSAVYLCASSLDSSGANVLTFGAGSRLTVL.